This T cell receptor beta chain was captured by sequencing in a study of CD8 T cells in Susac syndrome. The study's findings and limits: Within Susac syndrome CD4+ T cell repertoires, clonal expansion was not evident.

From blood CD8+ and CD4+ T cells, TCR beta sequences were generated. TEMRA cells were enriched by FACS, and CD4+ and CD8+ T cells were negatively isolated. Points on this clonotype: Its specificity is not known.

A quantity of roughly 0.5 to 1 ug RNA underwent reverse transcription using random hexamers. Amplification of TCR beta CDR3 across 54 Vbeta and 13 Jbeta was performed with immunoSEQ multiplex PCR. Using its own MiXCR run on the immunoSEQ multiplex PCR reads, TCRdb lists one record per CDR3 protein. The table has around 110,000 distinct CDR3 sequences, over 95% seen once. The sample consisted of CD4+ T cells from PBMCs. The sequence derives from a human donor with Susac syndrome.

DNA of the CDR3: TGTGCCAGCAGCCAGGGCTGGGGAGGAGACAATGAGCAGTTCTTC. Translated: CASSQGWGGDNEQFF. The gene calls are TRBV3-1 and TRBJ2-1, with D perhaps TRBD2 (6 bases). CDR1 LGHDT and CDR2 YNNKEL come from the germline V gene (reference sequence). The CDR3 loop spans 15 amino acids. V lost 3 bases to trimming and J lost 5 bases, with 14 bases between them.